These 13 T cell receptor beta chains share one sample of origin, sequenced in a study of T cells in Graves' hyperthyroidism and ophthalmopathy. Amplified TCR beta CDR3 regions came from RNA transcripts. HTBI primers were employed in a first-round RT-PCR of the TCR CDR3. One entry per CDR3 protein results from TCRdb running MiXCR on the multiplex PCR reads. The sample contains roughly 570,000 distinct CDR3 sequences, approximately 44% of which appear only once. The sample taken for sequencing was peripheral blood or thyroid tissue (not recorded which). Receptors originate from a woman aged 18-29 years with Graves' hyperthyroidism.

The rearrangement joins TRBV29-1 to TRBJ2-5; D assignment may be TRBD1 or TRBD2 (6 bases each). V lost 3 bases to trimming and J lost 2 bases, with 10 bases between them. The CDR3 consists of 13 residues. Germline V CDR1 and CDR2: SQVTM, ANQGSEA. CDR3 sequence reads: CSVDGGQQETQYF. CDR3 nucleotides: TGCAGCGTTGACGGGGGCCAGCAAGAGACCCAGTACTTC.

The chain is built from TRBV6-7 and TRBJ2-7; D is possibly TRBD1 (5 bases). TRBV6-7 is an ORF; its function is uncertain. The V end was cut by 0 bases, the J end by 4 bases, with 16 bases between. This CDR3 region has 16 residues. The CDR3 reads CASSYSPPRVRYEQYF. CDR3 nucleotide sequence: TGTGCCAGCAGTTACTCACCACCCAGGGTGAGATACGAGCAGTACTTC.

This clonotype was detected many times. The V call is TRBV7-8, the J call TRBJ2-7; TRBD2 matches 15 bases. V lost 3 bases to trimming and J lost 4 bases; unmatched junction nucleotides: 10. Looked up from germline, CDR1 is SGHVS and CDR2 is FQNEAQ. The CDR3 contains 18 residues. The CDR3 protein is CASSFGLAGGRGEYEQYF. CDR3 DNA: TGTGCCAGCAGCTTCGGACTAGCGGGAGGGCGCGGGGAATACGAGCAGTACTTC.

The sample holds one count of this clonotype. The rearrangement joins TRBV9 to TRBJ2-3, with 8 bases fitting TRBD1. J gave up 2 bases and V 4 bases, and 12 bases lay outside the gene matches. Germline assignment: CDR1 SGDLS and CDR2 YYNGEE. This CDR3 region has 17 residues. The CDR3, as DNA: TGTGCCAGCAGCAATGGGGAGGACAGGGCCTCCACAGATACGCAGTATTTT. It yields the protein CASSNGEDRASTDTQYF.

Of note for this clonotype: This may stem from a read error, because a much larger clone lies one nucleotide away. The chain employs TRBV12-3 or TRBV12-4 and TRBJ2-7; no clear D. The CDR3 runs 14 residues. V was trimmed by 6 bases and J by 0 bases, leaving 12 bases between them. CDR3 protein: CASRPMASSYEQYF. CDR3 nucleotides: TGTGCCAGCAGGCCCATGGCAAGCTCCTACGAGCAGTACTTC.

This clonotype was seen many times. The chain uses TRBV19 and TRBJ2-2; a possible D gene is TRBD1 (5 bases). Per the germline V gene, CDR1 is LNHDA and CDR2 is SQIVND (reference sequence). The CDR3 runs 14 residues. V was clipped by 4 bases and J by 6 bases, with 12 bases between them. The CDR3 DNA reads as TGTGCCAGTAGTACAGGGTCAGATGCCGGGGAGCTGTTTTTT. Translating it yields CASSTGSDAGELFF.

This clonotype has at least ten counts. V is TRBV20-1 and J is TRBJ2-7, with 12 bases identical to TRBD2. The CDR3 is 15 amino acids. V lost 6 bases and J lost 1; bases outside the gene matches: 7. Germline values: CDR1 DFQATT, CDR2 SNEGSKA (reference sequence). Written as DNA, the CDR3 is TGCAGTGCCTCAAGGACTAGCGGGAAGTCCTACGAGCAGTACTTC. Amino acids: CSASRTSGKSYEQYF.

This clonotype was seen a few times. The chain is built from TRBV6-5 and TRBJ2-2; TRBD2 matches at 14 bases. Per germline, CDR1 MNHEY and CDR2 SVGAGI. The V segment lost 5 bases and the J segment 6 bases; nucleotides outside the gene matches: 5. The CDR3 sequence is 16 residues long. This CDR3 is CASSGGLAGAPGELFF. For the CDR3, the DNA is TGTGCCAGCAGTGGGGGACTAGCGGGAGCCCCCGGGGAGCTGTTTTTT.

The chain joins TRBV2 to TRBJ2-7; D unresolved. Trimming removed 9 bases at V and 2 bases at J, with 14 bases between. Germline assignment: CDR1 SNHLY and CDR2 FYNNEI. CDR3 size: 13 residues. The CDR3 spells CASFDTIAYEQYF. The CDR3 DNA sequence: TGTGCCAGTTTCGACACCATTGCCTACGAGCAGTACTTC.

This clonotype was picked up a small number of times. This sequence may be a read error, since a much larger clone differs from it by one base. The rearrangement uses TRBV29-1 and TRBJ2-7; D might be TRBD2 (5 bases). The CDR3 covers 13 residues. Germline assignment: CDR1 SQVTM and CDR2 ANQGSEA. CDR3 amino acids: CSAHTDLSYEQHF. CDR3 nucleotides: TGCAGCGCCCATACGGACTTGTCCTACGAGCAGCACTTC.

At least ten counts were recorded for this clonotype. V gene TRBV6-5 combines with J gene TRBJ1-6, with D maybe TRBD1 (6 bases). The CDR3 runs 14 residues. V was pared by 6 bases and J by 9 bases, with 15 bases between. From germline, CDR1 is MNHEY and CDR2 SVGAGI. The CDR3 spells CASSTGARGSPLHF. CDR3 in DNA: TGTGCCAGCAGCACGGGGGCCCGCGGTTCACCCCTCCACTTT.

This clonotype was counted ten times or more. The chain has TRBV24-1 and TRBJ2-7; TRBD2 matches at 10 bases. CDR1 is KGHDR, CDR2 SFDVKD, per germline. V trimming: 8 bases; J trimming: 0 bases; junction bases outside the gene matches: 3. CDR3 length: 14 residues. The CDR3 DNA reads as TGTGCCACCAAGGCTAGCGGGAGCTCCTACGAGCAGTACTTC. Its protein is CATKASGSSYEQYF.

The genes are TRBV2 and TRBJ1-5, with D tentatively TRBD1 (5 bases). Germline V gene sequence: CDR1 SNHLY, CDR2 FYNNEI. Between the trimmed V and J ends, which lost 1 base and 7 bases, there was a span of 14 bases. This CDR3 is built from 15 residues. The CDR3 DNA reads as TGTGCCAGCAGTGAAGGTATAGGGGTGGACCAGCCCCAGCATTTT. It translates to CASSEGIGVDQPQHF.